This is a list of T cell receptor beta chains from one sample in a study of cytomegalovirus exposure and HLA in healthy donors. Sequenced by immunoSEQ multiplex PCR; TCRdb stores in-frame clones only, minus some. Among over 80,000 clones listed, 75% to 80% were seen once. The sequencing sample was made of PBMCs. Receptors were obtained from a female donor in good health and CMV-seronegative. The CDR3 runs from the conserved cysteine through the conserved F or W. Fields, in order: J gene, D gene, V gene, clone size, CDR3 length, CDR3 DNA, CDR3 protein. A D gene is named only where the DNA matches it firmly. The size field is filled for only some rows; it gives once, few, many or a size class.

J gene: TRBJ2-1; D gene: -; V gene: TRBV7-8; clone size: -; CDR3 length: 15; CDR3 DNA: TGTGCCAGCAGCTTTCAACTCGGGGGAGAGTTTAAGCAGTTCTTC; CDR3 protein: CASSFQLGGEFKQFF
J gene: TRBJ2-2; D gene: TRBD2; V gene: TRBV2; clone size: -; CDR3 length: 14; CDR3 DNA: TGTGCCAGCAGCTTATCCCTAGCGGCCGGGGAGCTGTTTTTT; CDR3 protein: CASSLSLAAGELFF
J gene: TRBJ1-2; D gene: -; V gene: TRBV6-5; clone size: -; CDR3 length: 14; CDR3 DNA: TGTGCCAGCACCGCGGGGGTGATGGGCTATGGCTACACCTTC; CDR3 protein: CASTAGVMGYGYTF
J gene: TRBJ1-1; D gene: TRBD1; V gene: TRBV13; clone size: -; CDR3 length: 14; CDR3 DNA: TGTGCCAGCAGCAAACAGGGGGAGTATACTGAAGCTTTCTTT; CDR3 protein: CASSKQGEYTEAFF
J gene: TRBJ2-1; D gene: -; V gene: TRBV5-8; clone size: -; CDR3 length: 15; CDR3 DNA: TGTGCCAGACCGGGCGAGGAGGGAAACACTGGTGAGCAGTTCTTC; CDR3 protein: CARPGEEGNTGEQFF
J gene: TRBJ2-7; D gene: -; V gene: TRBV7-9; clone size: -; CDR3 length: 15; CDR3 DNA: TGTGCCAGCGGCGGGGGGGGACAGGGGACGGGCGAGCAGTACTTC; CDR3 protein: CASGGGGQGTGEQYF
J gene: TRBJ2-5; D gene: TRBD1; V gene: TRBV10-3; clone size: -; CDR3 length: 17; CDR3 DNA: TGTGCCATCAGTGATTCTCATGACAGGGGGCAGCAAGAGACCCAGTACTTC; CDR3 protein: CAISDSHDRGQQETQYF
J gene: TRBJ1-1; D gene: -; V gene: TRBV5-4; clone size: -; CDR3 length: 13; CDR3 DNA: TGTGCCAGCAGCTTGGACAGTCGCACTGAAGCTTTCTTT; CDR3 protein: CASSLDSRTEAFF
J gene: TRBJ2-1; D gene: -; V gene: TRBV15; clone size: -; CDR3 length: 12; CDR3 DNA: TGTGCCACCAGCAGTACTAACAATGAGCAGTTCTTC; CDR3 protein: CATSSTNNEQFF
J gene: TRBJ2-3; D gene: -; V gene: TRBV28; clone size: -; CDR3 length: 15; CDR3 DNA: TGTGCCAGCATCCCCGGGACACCTAGCACAGATACGCAGTATTTT; CDR3 protein: CASIPGTPSTDTQYF
J gene: TRBJ1-6; D gene: TRBD1; V gene: TRBV9; clone size: once; CDR3 length: 18; CDR3 DNA: TGTGCCAGCAGCGTACAGGGGGCGCGGAGCTCCTATAATTCACCCCTCCACTTT; CDR3 protein: CASSVQGARSSYNSPLHF
J gene: TRBJ2-2; D gene: TRBD2; V gene: TRBV28; clone size: -; CDR3 length: 16; CDR3 DNA: TGTGCCAGCAGTTTCAGACTAGCGGGAGGTACCGGGGAGCTGTTTTTT; CDR3 protein: CASSFRLAGGTGELFF
J gene: TRBJ1-2; D gene: TRBD1; V gene: TRBV6-6; clone size: once; CDR3 length: 14; CDR3 DNA: TGTGCCAGCAGTTACAACAGGGGCGACTATGGCTACACCTTC; CDR3 protein: CASSYNRGDYGYTF
J gene: TRBJ1-5; D gene: -; V gene: TRBV6-7; clone size: -; CDR3 length: 17; CDR3 DNA: TGTGCCAGCAGTTATGGCGGCGCGGCTCAGAGCAATCAGCCCCAGCATTTT; CDR3 protein: CASSYGGAAQSNQPQHF
J gene: TRBJ2-7; D gene: TRBD1; V gene: TRBV9; clone size: -; CDR3 length: 14; CDR3 DNA: TGTGCCAGCAGCCCCCAGACAGGGTCCTACGAGCAGTACTTC; CDR3 protein: CASSPQTGSYEQYF